Here is one T cell receptor beta chain with its context. This clonotype showed up just a few times. What antigen it recognizes has not been identified. Qualities for individual bases were not recorded, and no much larger clone is one base off. TCRdb names Illumina HiSeq 1500 as the instrument used. In TCRdb, the public reads were trimmed at Q25 with fastp and aligned with MiXCR, with productive beta chains retained. Under each unique CDR3 protein, matching rows form one entry showing the most common genes and DNA. The sample table records roughly 800,000 distinct CDR3 sequences; 29% of these occur just once. Together, the top ten hold around 13% of the sample. Based on the germline V gene (reference sequence), the CDR1 and CDR2 sequences are SGHNT and YYREEE. From the cysteine through the phenylalanine, the CDR3 covers 14 amino acids. Only the CDR3 portion is preserved as DNA: 42 bases, with reading frame beginning at the first base. At the junction V is shortened by 4 bases and J by 8 bases; bases outside the gene matches: 6.

This record comes from a study of T cell repertoires in cytomegalovirus infection (dated by TCRdb to the late 2010s). Background for the entire study: Peptide stimulations targeted recently identified HLA-C-restricted CMV epitopes, whose presentation resists viral immunomodulation, together with well-studied HLA-B-restricted epitopes. Because public TCR beta signatures pointed to carriage of CMV infection together with the matching HLA type, the HLA type of each donor mattered for the analysis. What the study reported, not specific to this receptor: In both this cohort and an independent cohort of several hundred donors, the cumulative frequency of public TCR beta family members distinguished carriers of CMV infection plus the relevant HLA type. The ex vivo response was dominated by HLA-C-restricted CMV-specific TCR beta clonotypes, which also provided the single most frequent clonotype in two of eight donors.

Taken with the paper, the label for treatment or condition translates to: in vitro stimulation with specific CMV peptide epitopes to enrich CMV-specific T cells. The rearrangement joined TRBV5-4 to TRBJ1-2, with 12 junctional bases fitting TRBD1. The sample here was cultured CD8+ T cells from PBMCs, taken from culture after CMV antigen stimulation. The origin of this receptor is a human donor in good health (CMV status not recorded). Some clones in this sample may be carry-over from other donors' samples. The CDR3 region: CASSRGTGGLGYTF. The DNA is as follows: TGTGCCAGCAGCCGAGGGACAGGGGGCCTAGGCTACACCTTC.